Shown below are 29 T cell receptor beta chains from a single sample sequenced in a study of beta chain features in type 1 diabetes. The entirety of the isolated RNA underwent reverse transcription, so expressed TCRB transcripts were sequenced. This table comes from immunoSEQ multiplex PCR, and its TCRdb copy is limited to in-frame clones, with some not included. The sample comprises hundreds of thousands of clones, about a sixth of which are singletons, and about 0.02% rests with the top ten. Source material: naive CD4+ T cells from blood. The receptor source for this set is a woman in her late teens or twenties in good health.

The sample holds a few counts of this clone. The chain uses TRBV9 and TRBJ1-4; 9 bases align to TRBD1. V lost 3 bases, J lost 7 bases, and 7 bases stayed unmatched. The CDR3 contains 15 residues. Germline CDR1 is SGDLS and CDR2 is YYNGEE. The CDR3 protein is CASSARQGEGEKLFF. The CDR3 DNA reads TGTGCCAGCAGCGCCCGACAGGGGGAGGGTGAAAAACTGTTTTTT. The full variable domain, completed using reference TRBV9 and TRBJ1-4, is DSGVTQTPKHLITATGQRVTLRCSPRSGDLSVYWYQQSLDQGLQFLIQYYNGEERAKGNILERFSAQQFPDLHSELNLSSLELGDSALYFCASSARQGEGEKLFFGSGTQLSVL.

J is TRBJ2-1 and V is TRBV19; D might be TRBD1 (6 bases). Deletions cut 7 bases from V and 9 bases from J, with 22 bases between. The CDR3 has 15 residues. Germline V gene sequence: CDR1 LNHDA, CDR2 SQIVND (reference sequence). The CDR3: CASTSLGGGMGEQFF. CDR3 DNA: TGTGCCAGTACCTCTCTAGGGGGTGGAATGGGTGAGCAGTTCTTC.

This clone has just one count. This rearrangement joins TRBV29-1 to TRBJ2-3, with TRBD2 identical over 7 bases. The V and J ends lost 4 bases and 5 bases, in that order; junction bases with no gene match: 9. CDR1 and CDR2 (germline): SQVTM, ANQGSEA. The CDR3 consists of 14 residues. In DNA, the CDR3 is TGCAGCGTTGGGGGAGGGCAGGGTGGAGATACGCAGTATTTT. It translates to CSVGGGQGGDTQYF.

The chain carries TRBV29-1 and TRBJ2-1, with D possibly being TRBD1 (6 bases). Germline assignment: CDR1 SQVTM and CDR2 ANQGSEA. CDR3 length equals 13 residues. The V end lost 6 bases, the J end lost 9 bases, and 18 bases lay between the germline ends. CDR3 sequence (DNA): TGCAGCGTACGTCAGGGGCTGGCGACTGAGCAGTTCTTC. Translation: CSVRQGLATEQFF.

Only a few counts were recorded for this clone. The chain carries TRBV28 and TRBJ2-7; D ambiguous. Trimming removed 6 bases from V and 3 bases from J, with 9 bases in between. The CDR3 runs to 12 residues. Germline assignment: CDR1 MDHEN and CDR2 SYDVKM. CDR3 sequence reads: CASSLTNYEQYF. In nucleotides, the CDR3 is TGTGCCAGCAGCCTAACTAACTACGAGCAGTACTTC.

The V gene is TRBV10-3, the J gene TRBJ2-6; the D is unclear. Per the germline V gene, CDR1 is ENHRY and CDR2 is SYGVKD. Trimming left V 7 bases short and J 0 bases short, with 7 bases between. This CDR3 has 14 residues. The CDR3 DNA is TGTGCCATCACCGCAGACTCTGGGGCCAACGTCCTGACTTTC. This encodes CAITADSGANVLTF.

This chain joins TRBV7-3 and TRBJ2-1; D not certain. Germline CDR1 is SGHTA and CDR2 is FQGTGA. The CDR3 covers 15 residues. Trimming removed 6 bases at V and 0 bases at J, with 12 bases between. The CDR3 DNA follows: TGTGCCAGCAGTGGGCGCGAAAGCTCCTACAATGAGCAGTTCTTC. Its translation is CASSGRESSYNEQFF.

This clone was found a few times. The chain links TRBV4-2 to TRBJ1-5; weak D call: TRBD1 (5 bases). Looked up from germline, CDR1 is LGHNA and CDR2 is YNFKEQ. The V and J ends lost 1 base and 2 bases respectively, with 9 bases between them. CDR3 length equals 15 residues. CDR3 sequence reads: CASSQGGAGNQPQHF. As DNA, the CDR3 is TGTGCCAGCAGCCAAGGGGGCGCGGGCAATCAGCCCCAGCATTTT.

About this clone itself: Other nucleotide sequences in the sample specify the same CDR3. The chain combines TRBV7-3 with TRBJ2-6, with D possibly being TRBD1 (5 bases). Germline CDR1 reads SGHTA; CDR2 reads FQGTGA. There are 14 residues in the CDR3. The germline V and J ends were trimmed by 5 bases and 1 base, with 6 bases remaining between them. The DNA for the CDR3 is TGTGCCAGCAGCCCAGGGTCTGGGGCCAACGTCCTGACTTTC. Its protein product is CASSPGSGANVLTF.

This clone was found a few times. The CDR3 nucleotides read TGTGCCACCAGAAGACCAGCCGGAGCGATGAACACTGAAGCTTTCTTT. This translates into CATRRPAGAMNTEAFF. The J gene is TRBJ1-1, the V gene TRBV15; D is unresolved. Germline lookup yields CDR1 LNHNV and CDR2 YYDKDF (reference sequence). The CDR3 consists of 16 residues. V dropped 6 bases and J dropped 0 bases, with 17 bases sitting between them.

V and J are TRBV28 and TRBJ2-7, with TRBD2 matching over 12 bases. Germline CDR1 is MDHEN and CDR2 is SYDVKM. The CDR3 has 17 amino acids. The trim removed 6 bases at V and 0 bases at J, leaving 9 bases unmatched. In DNA, the CDR3 is TGTGCCAGCAGCTTAGGAACTAGCGGGAGGACCTCCTACGAGCAGTACTTC. It translates to CASSLGTSGRTSYEQYF.

The chain joins TRBV5-4 to TRBJ2-1; 8 nucleotides align to TRBD2. Trimming at V came to 5 bases and at J to 0 bases, leaving 7 bases not matched to a gene. The CDR3 has 16 amino acids. Germline CDR1 reads SGHNT; CDR2 reads YYREEE (reference sequence). In nucleotides, the CDR3 is TGTGCCAGCAGACGAGCGGGAGAGAGCTCCTACAATGAGCAGTTCTTC. Protein product: CASRRAGESSYNEQFF.

This chain uses TRBV9 with TRBJ2-1; a possible D gene is TRBD2 (6 bases). Trimming took off 0 bases at V and 7 bases at J, with 17 bases between the two ends. From germline, CDR1 is SGDLS and CDR2 YYNGEE. The CDR3 spans 16 residues. CDR3 protein: CASSVGGATRLNEQFF. The CDR3 nucleotides are TGTGCCAGCAGCGTAGGGGGAGCGACTAGGTTAAATGAGCAGTTCTTC.

The chain carries TRBV7-9 and TRBJ2-2; weak D call: TRBD2 (5 bases). Germline CDR1 and CDR2: SEHNR and FQNEAQ (reference sequence). The CDR3 is made up of 16 amino acids. V shed 5 bases and J shed 2 bases, with 15 bases lying between them. Here the CDR3 reads CASSRPGSLNTGELFF. DNA for the CDR3: TGTGCCAGCAGCCGACCGGGATCACTAAACACCGGGGAGCTGTTTTTT.

To note about this clone: One junction end disagrees with the germline gene, perhaps due to a read error. The V gene is TRBV7-9, the J gene TRBJ1-5, with a tentative D call TRBD1 (6 bases). The CDR3 loop spans 15 amino acids. Germline values: CDR1 SEHNR, CDR2 FQNEAQ (reference sequence). CDR3 bases: TGTTCCAGCCAAGCGGTGGGGGCCGAGAATCAGCCCCAGCATTTT. It is translated as CSSQAVGAENQPQHF. The full variable domain, completed using reference TRBV7-9 and TRBJ1-5, is DTGVSQNPRHKITKRGQNVTFRCDPISEHNRLYWYRQTLGQGPEFLTYFQNEAQLEKSRLLSDRFSAERPKGSFSTLEIQRTEQGDSAMYLCSSQAVGAENQPQHFGDGTRLSIL.

This chain uses TRBV7-2 with TRBJ2-7; D may be TRBD2 (6 bases). Germline CDR1 and CDR2: SGHTA and FQGNSA. Trimming removed 3 bases at V and 3 bases at J, with 15 bases between. The CDR3 consists of 15 residues. The CDR3 bases are TGTGCCAGCAGCTTCCGAGTGTCCGGGAGCTACGAGCAGTACTTC. This translates into CASSFRVSGSYEQYF.

The V and J genes are TRBV2 and TRBJ1-2, with 10 bases matching TRBD1. Germline V gene data show CDR1 as SNHLY and CDR2 as FYNNEI. The J segment lost 6 bases and the V segment lost 2 bases, leaving 9 bases of the junction unmatched. The CDR3 extends over 16 amino acids. CDR3 amino acids: CASSERDRGRLNGYTF. The CDR3 region has the DNA TGTGCCAGCAGTGAACGGGACAGGGGTCGATTAAATGGCTACACCTTC. Supplemented by reference TRBV2 and TRBJ1-2, the full variable domain reads EPEVTQTPSHQVTQMGQEVILRCVPISNHLYFYWYRQILGQKVEFLVSFYNNEISEKSEIFDDQFSVERPDGSNFTLKIRSTKLEDSAMYFCASSERDRGRLNGYTFGSGTRLTVV.

The CDR3 DNA is TGCAGCGTTCAGGACTACACTGAAGCTTTCTTT. Its protein is CSVQDYTEAFF. The chain carries TRBV29-1 and TRBJ1-1; D unclear. The CDR3 length is 11 residues. Germline V gene lookup returns CDR1 SQVTM and CDR2 ANQGSEA. Trimming shortened V by 5 bases and J by 3 bases, and 7 bases separated the two germline ends.

This clone was counted between two and nine times. The chain carries TRBV15 and TRBJ2-5; 9 positions match TRBD1. CDR3 length: 16 amino acids. The germline V gene encodes CDR1 LNHNV and CDR2 YYDKDF (reference sequence). V lost 0 bases and J lost 5; bases outside the gene matches: 7. This CDR3 is CATSRDGYRGLETQYF. In nucleotides, the CDR3 is TGTGCCACCAGCAGAGATGGTTACAGGGGGCTGGAGACCCAGTACTTC.

This clone came up a few times. This sequence joins TRBV7-2 and TRBJ1-2; no clear D. Per the germline V gene, CDR1 is SGHTA and CDR2 is FQGNSA. V gave up 2 bases and J gave up 6 bases, with 10 bases separating them. This CDR3 is 13 amino acids long. CDR3 residues: CASSLSGVHGYTF. The DNA for the CDR3 is TGTGCCAGCAGCTTATCCGGGGTTCATGGCTACACCTTC.

The chain has TRBV19 and TRBJ1-2; maybe TRBD1 (6 bases). Germline V gene sequence: CDR1 LNHDA, CDR2 SQIVND (reference sequence). The CDR3 sequence is 14 residues long. V lost 10 bases to trimming and J lost 4 bases, with 19 bases between them. The CDR3 reads CATSVGGAGYGYTF. The CDR3 DNA is TGTGCCACTAGCGTCGGGGGGGCTGGCTATGGCTACACCTTC.

The sample holds a few counts of this clone. The chain uses TRBV5-1 and TRBJ2-3; D is perhaps TRBD1 (5 bases). The CDR3 sequence is 17 residues long. Germline CDR1 is SGHRS and CDR2 is YFSETQ. With 4 bases removed from V and 1 base from J, the gap between germline ends came to 19 bases. The CDR3 here is CASSALLTDAGTDTQYF. The CDR3 region has the DNA TGCGCCAGCAGCGCCCTATTGACAGACGCGGGCACAGATACGCAGTATTTT.

CDR3 amino acids: CASSPGPSRDTQYF. The CDR3 coding sequence is TGCGCCAGCAGCCCAGGGCCGTCTAGGGATACGCAGTATTTT. The gene calls are TRBV5-1 and TRBJ2-3; tentative D call: TRBD1 (5 bases). V gave up 4 bases and J gave up 6 bases, with 15 bases separating them. The CDR3 extends over 14 amino acids. Germline CDR1 and CDR2: SGHRS and YFSETQ.

The rearrangement joins TRBV4-1 to TRBJ2-3; D unclear. CDR1 MGHRA and CDR2 YSYEKL come from the germline V gene. The CDR3 is 12 amino acids. Trimming left V 4 bases short and J 3 bases short, with 5 bases between. The CDR3 sequence is CASSLPTDTQYF. In DNA, the CDR3 is TGCGCCAGCAGCCTTCCGACAGATACGCAGTATTTT.

In the case of this clone: This sample also contains other DNA sequences that code for the same CDR3. The rearrangement links TRBV19 to TRBJ1-1; possibly TRBD1 for D (6 bases). The CDR3 covers 14 residues. V was trimmed by 3 bases and J by 1 base, leaving 9 bases between them. Germline CDR1 LNHDA, CDR2 SQIVND (reference sequence). CDR3 amino acids: CASSIGQPNTEAFF. For the CDR3, the DNA is TGTGCCAGTAGTATTGGACAGCCGAACACTGAAGCTTTCTTT.

The chain links TRBV19 to TRBJ2-3; 8 bases are a match to TRBD1. The CDR3 sequence is 13 residues long. V shed 8 bases and J 0 bases; nucleotides not matched to a gene: 1. Germline V gives CDR1 LNHDA, CDR2 SQIVND (reference sequence). CDR3 protein: CASDRGSTDTQYF. The CDR3 DNA reads as TGTGCCAGTGACAGGGGTAGCACAGATACGCAGTATTTT.

A remark on this clone: The same CDR3 also results from other DNA sequences found in this sample. The chain combines TRBV28 with TRBJ2-7; D remains unclear. Germline values: CDR1 MDHEN, CDR2 SYDVKM. CDR3 length: 12 residues. Trimming took off 1 base at V and 5 bases at J, with 6 bases between the two ends. This CDR3 reads CASSLSGDEQYF. In nucleotides, the CDR3 is TGTGCCAGCAGTTTATCTGGGGACGAGCAGTACTTC. The full variable domain, completed using reference TRBV28 and TRBJ2-7, is DVKVTQSSRYLVKRTGEKVFLECVQDMDHENMFWYRQDPGLGLRLIYFSYDVKMKEKGDIPEGYSVSREKKERFSLILESASTNQTSMYLCASSLSGDEQYFGPGTRLTVT.

This clone has just a few counts. The J gene is TRBJ2-6, the V gene TRBV11-2; no clear D. The CDR3 consists of 17 residues. Trimming removed 4 bases from V and 3 bases from J, with 16 bases in between. Germline assignment: CDR1 SGHAT and CDR2 FQNNGV. The CDR3 loop is CASSSRVSRRGANVLTF. The CDR3 bases are TGTGCCAGCAGCTCCCGGGTTTCCAGGCGTGGGGCCAACGTCCTGACTTTC.

This clone turned up a few times. The chain carries TRBV4-3 and TRBJ2-3; 11 bases agree with TRBD2. The CDR3 is 16 amino acids. Looked up from germline, CDR1 is LGHNA and CDR2 is YSLEER. Trimming removed 0 bases from V and 14 bases from J; junction bases left unmatched: 13. CDR3 region: CASSQDTGVTSGKTYF. As DNA, the CDR3 is TGCGCCAGCAGCCAAGATACAGGAGTGACTAGCGGGAAGACGTATTTT.